The 31 T cell receptor beta chains reported below all come from one sample, sequenced in a study of OX40 agonist ivuxolimab in advanced cancers. Clones were read by immunoSEQ multiplex PCR, and TCRdb kept only the in-frame ones, dropping some. The sample lists under 55,000 clones, about four fifths occurring once. The input for sequencing was CD4+ or CD8+ T cells sorted from blood, taken in a trial of the OX40 agonist ivuxolimab. The receptors shown here come from an adult with an advanced solid tumor such as melanoma, head and neck, liver or kidney cancer.

In DNA form, the CDR3 reads TGTGCCAGCAGCCGGACTAGCGGGGGGATATTGAGCTCCTACGAGCAGTACTTC. Translated, it gives CASSRTSGGILSSYEQYF. The chain combines TRBV14 with TRBJ2-7, with 14 nucleotides matching TRBD2. Germline CDR1 reads SGHDN; CDR2 reads FVKESK. The CDR3 runs to 18 residues. V lost 4 bases to trimming and J lost 0 bases; unmatched junction nucleotides: 8. Full variable domain (remainder filled in from reference TRBV14 and TRBJ2-7): EAGVTQFPSHSVIEKGQTVTLRCDPISGHDNLYWYRRVMGKEIKFLLHFVKESKQDESGMPNNRFLAERTGGTYSTLKVQPAELEDSGVYFCASSRTSGGILSSYEQYFGPGTRLTVT.

This clone was seen a single time. This chain's CDR3 is CASSQVAGHPYNEQFF. CDR3 DNA sequence: TGTGCCAGCAGCCAGGTAGCGGGGCACCCCTACAATGAGCAGTTCTTC. The chain is built from TRBV4-2 and TRBJ2-1; 8 bases map to TRBD2. Germline loops: CDR1 LGHNA, CDR2 YNFKEQ. The CDR3 is made up of 16 amino acids. The junction had 6 bases not matched to a gene; V was cut back by 3 bases and J by 2 bases.

This clone has only one observation. V is TRBV7-8 and J is TRBJ2-1; 11 bases align to TRBD2. Trimming removed 5 bases from V and 9 bases from J; junction bases left unmatched: 18. Germline lookup yields CDR1 SGHVS and CDR2 FQNEAQ. The CDR3 contains 18 residues. The chain's CDR3 is CASSPPGLELAGVIEQFF. The DNA for the CDR3 is TGTGCCAGCAGCCCCCCCGGGTTAGAACTAGCGGGAGTGATTGAGCAGTTCTTC.

The V and J genes are TRBV19 and TRBJ2-7; 9 positions match TRBD2. Germline V lookup: CDR1 LNHDA, CDR2 SQIVND (reference sequence). The CDR3 is 14 amino acids. V lost 1 base and J lost 7; bases outside the gene matches: 5. CDR3 region: CASSIGLAGYEQYF. CDR3 in DNA: TGTGCCAGTAGTATAGGCCTAGCGGGATATGAGCAGTACTTC.

The chain recombines TRBV7-6 with TRBJ2-1, with 10 bases fitting TRBD2. From germline, CDR1 is SGHVS and CDR2 FNYEAQ. Trimming removed 6 bases from V and 3 bases from J; junction bases left unmatched: 5. This CDR3 region has 15 residues. CDR3 sequence reads: CASRFSSGSYNEQFF. CDR3 in DNA: TGTGCCAGCAGGTTCTCTAGCGGGAGCTACAATGAGCAGTTCTTC.

This sequence joins TRBV21-1 and TRBJ2-2. TRBV21-1 represents a pseudogene. The CDR3 consists of 18 residues. CDR3 in DNA: TGTGCCAGCAGCAACGGGGGGACAGACAGGGTGAACACCGGGGAGCTGTTTTTT. Encoded protein: CASSNGGTDRVNTGELFF.

This chain links TRBV29-1 with TRBJ1-1; D unresolved. V shed 1 base and J shed 9 bases, with 15 bases lying between them. The CDR3 sequence is 13 residues long. Germline assignment: CDR1 SQVTM and CDR2 ANQGSEA. In nucleotides, the CDR3 is TGCAGCGTTGAAGGGCTAGGGTTGTCTCAAGCTTTCTTT. Translated, it gives CSVEGLGLSQAFF.

The chain carries TRBV19 and TRBJ2-7; tentatively, D is TRBD2 (6 bases). Germline V gene sequence: CDR1 LNHDA, CDR2 SQIVND (reference sequence). The CDR3 has 12 residues. V lost 8 bases to trimming and J lost 0 bases, with 8 bases between them. The CDR3 DNA sequence: TGTGCCAGTGGGGACTTCTCCTACGAGCAGTACTTC. Encoded protein: CASGDFSYEQYF.

The chain uses TRBV5-1 and TRBJ2-1; the D gene is possibly TRBD2 (5 bases). The CDR3 has 14 residues. V was clipped by 0 bases and J by 4 bases, with 8 bases between them. Germline V lookup: CDR1 SGHRS, CDR2 YFSETQ. CDR3 loop: CASSLDGVYNEQFF. In nucleotides, the CDR3 is TGCGCCAGCAGCTTGGACGGGGTATACAATGAGCAGTTCTTC.

J is TRBJ2-1 and V is TRBV20-1; no reliable D call. The germline gives CDR1 DFQATT, CDR2 SNEGSKA (reference sequence). CDR3 length: 11 residues. V was cut by 8 bases and J by 8 bases, with 13 bases left in between. The CDR3 DNA reads as TGCAGTCCAGGTTTGGTACATGAGCAGTTCTTC. As protein: CSPGLVHEQFF.

This chain joins TRBV5-4 and TRBJ2-7, with TRBD1 as a possible D gene (6 bases). V lost 5 bases and J lost 7, with 13 bases in between. Germline-derived CDR1 and CDR2 are SGHNT and YYREEE (reference sequence). CDR3 length: 12 amino acids. The CDR3 DNA reads as TGTGCCAGCAGGGGACAAACGAGGGAGCAGTACTTC. This translates into CASRGQTREQYF.

The table lists this clone with a few counts. The chain recombines TRBV28 with TRBJ1-6; TRBD1 agrees at 10 bases. The trim removed 5 bases at V and 9 bases at J, leaving 7 bases unmatched. Germline CDR1 MDHEN, CDR2 SYDVKM. The CDR3 consists of 15 residues. CDR3 protein: CASSPGQGIVSPLHF. Here the CDR3 DNA reads TGTGCCAGCAGTCCGGGACAGGGGATTGTTTCACCCCTCCACTTT.

This chain joins TRBV27 and TRBJ1-1; D is possibly TRBD1 (5 bases). Trimming shortened V by 8 bases and J by 1 base, and 11 bases separated the two germline ends. The CDR3 covers 13 residues. The germline V gene has CDR1 MNHEY and CDR2 SMNVEV (reference sequence). The CDR3 nucleotides are TGTGCCAGCGGCCAGGGATGGAACACTGAAGCTTTCTTT. Translated, it gives CASGQGWNTEAFF.

The chain uses TRBV7-6 and TRBJ2-7; 9 bases are shared with TRBD2. CDR1 SGHVS and CDR2 FNYEAQ come from the germline V gene. The V gene end was trimmed by 1 base and the J gene end by 4 bases; junction bases not matched to a gene: 8. This CDR3 region has 16 residues. The CDR3 coding sequence is TGTGCCAGCAGCTTAGAGGGGATAGCGGGGGTGTACGAGCAGTACTTC. Translated: CASSLEGIAGVYEQYF. Filled out from reference TRBV7-6 and TRBJ2-7, the complete variable domain reads GAGVSQSPRYKVTKRGQDVALRCDPISGHVSLYWYRQALGQGPEFLTYFNYEAQQDKSGLPNDRFSAERPEGSISTLTIQRTEQRDSAMYRCASSLEGIAGVYEQYFGPGTRLTVT.

This chain connects TRBV7-3 to TRBJ2-7, with TRBD1 matching over 8 bases. The CDR3 has 14 amino acids. In germline, CDR1 is SGHTA, CDR2 FQGTGA. The J segment lost 3 bases and the V segment lost 5 bases, leaving 6 bases of the junction unmatched. The CDR3 loop reads CASSPGTGDYEQYF. The CDR3 DNA reads TGTGCCAGCAGCCCCGGGACAGGAGACTACGAGCAGTACTTC. Together with reference TRBV7-3 and TRBJ2-7, the CDR3 gives the full variable domain: GAGVSQTPSNKVTEKGKYVELRCDPISGHTALYWYRQSLGQGPEFLIYFQGTGAADDSGLPNDRFFAVRPEGSVSTLKIQRTERGDSAVYLCASSPGTGDYEQYFGPGTRLTVT.

CDR3 loop: CASSESAWYEQYF. In DNA form, the CDR3 reads TGCGCCAGCAGTGAGTCGGCTTGGTACGAGCAGTACTTC. The chain has TRBV10-2 and TRBJ2-7, with D hard to call. Trimming removed 0 bases at V and 4 bases at J, with 7 bases between. The length of the CDR3 is 13 residues. The V gene's germline CDR1 is WSHSY and CDR2 SAAADI.

V and J are TRBV7-8 and TRBJ2-7, with D hard to call. CDR1 and CDR2 (germline): SGHVS, FQNEAQ. V lost 1 base, J lost 5 bases, and 6 bases lay in between. The CDR3 is 12 residues long. DNA of the CDR3: TGTGCCAGCAGCTTAGAAAGGGACGAGCAGTACTTC. Translation gives CASSLERDEQYF.

The chain couples TRBV27 to TRBJ2-1; D is possibly TRBD2 (6 bases). CDR1 is MNHEY and CDR2 is SMNVEV in the germline V gene (reference sequence). This CDR3 has 15 amino acids. V was pared by 6 bases and J by 3 bases, with 15 bases between. CDR3 protein: CASSPRGAGYNEQFF. The CDR3 bases are TGTGCCAGCAGCCCCCGAGGAGCGGGCTACAATGAGCAGTTCTTC.

The CDR3: CASSDAGPHTGELFF. In nucleotides, the CDR3 is TGCGCCAGCAGTGATGCCGGGCCCCACACCGGGGAGCTGTTTTTT. The chain carries TRBV10-2 and TRBJ2-2; no firm D call. V lost 3 bases to trimming and J lost 3 bases, with 11 bases between them. Germline loops: CDR1 WSHSY, CDR2 SAAADI. The CDR3 covers 15 residues.

The DNA of the CDR3 is TGTGCCAGCAGCGGAGGTGGCCCGAACACTGAAGCTTTCTTT. Translated: CASSGGGPNTEAFF. V and J are TRBV9 and TRBJ1-1; unclear D gene. The V gene's germline CDR1 is SGDLS and CDR2 YYNGEE. The CDR3 runs 14 residues. The V and J ends lost 3 bases and 1 base respectively, with 10 bases between them.

This clone was detected once. V gene TRBV5-6 combines with J gene TRBJ2-3; 8 bases map to TRBD2. From germline, CDR1 is SGHDT and CDR2 YYEEEE. V was pared by 1 base and J by 2 bases, with 12 bases of the junction left unmatched. The CDR3 is 18 amino acids. CDR3 protein: CASSLKRNGGANTDTQYF. CDR3 DNA: TGTGCCAGCAGCTTGAAAAGGAACGGGGGGGCAAACACAGATACGCAGTATTTT.

This clone was counted only a few times. This chain links TRBV11-2 with TRBJ2-1, with 9 bases matching TRBD1. The CDR3 is made up of 13 amino acids. The germline V gene has CDR1 SGHAT and CDR2 FQNNGV. J was trimmed by 9 bases and V by 4 bases; bases with no gene match: 4. The CDR3 DNA reads TGTGCCAGCAGCTCCGGGACAGGGAGTGAGCAGTTCTTC. The encoded protein is CASSSGTGSEQFF.

The chain has TRBV7-9 and TRBJ2-1, with a weak D call TRBD2 (6 bases). Germline CDR1 and CDR2: SEHNR and FQNEAQ (reference sequence). The length of the CDR3 is 15 residues. Trimming took off 1 base at V and 4 bases at J, with 11 bases between the two ends. For the CDR3, the DNA is TGTGCCAGCAGCTTAGAGGGCGGGGCGTACAATGAGCAGTTCTTC. Its protein is CASSLEGGAYNEQFF. Complete variable domain (other parts from reference TRBV7-9 and TRBJ2-1): DTGVSQNPRHKITKRGQNVTFRCDPISEHNRLYWYRQTLGQGPEFLTYFQNEAQLEKSRLLSDRFSAERPKGSFSTLEIQRTEQGDSAMYLCASSLEGGAYNEQFFGPGTRLTVL.

The rearrangement links TRBV5-6 to TRBJ1-1; possible D gene TRBD1, 5 bases. The CDR3 is made up of 14 amino acids. Germline CDR1 reads SGHDT; CDR2 reads YYEEEE. V dropped 0 bases and J dropped 1 base, with 7 bases sitting between them. CDR3 sequence (DNA): TGTGCCAGCAGCTTGGAACAGGCGAACACTGAAGCTTTCTTT. Translated, it gives CASSLEQANTEAFF.

The chain joins TRBV10-3 to TRBJ2-3; the match to TRBD2 covers 7 bases. The CDR3 is made up of 14 amino acids. The V segment lost 4 bases and the J segment 6 bases; nucleotides outside the gene matches: 7. Germline V lookup: CDR1 ENHRY, CDR2 SYGVKD. The CDR3 reads CAISGREVSDTQYF. CDR3 bases: TGTGCCATCAGTGGTCGGGAGGTCTCGGATACGCAGTATTTT.

The chain combines TRBV6-5 with TRBJ1-2, with 7 bases matching TRBD1. There are 14 residues in the CDR3. The V segment lost 4 bases and the J segment 2 bases; nucleotides outside the gene matches: 4. The germline V gene encodes CDR1 MNHEY and CDR2 SVGAGI. The CDR3 sequence is CASSSPTGNYGYTF. The CDR3 region has the DNA TGTGCCAGCAGTTCCCCGACAGGGAACTATGGCTACACCTTC.

This clone is deemed medium-sized. The chain recombines TRBV9 with TRBJ2-2; no reliable D call. The germline V and J ends were trimmed by 4 bases and 5 bases, with 6 bases remaining between them. CDR3 size: 12 residues. Germline CDR1 and CDR2: SGDLS and YYNGEE. This chain's CDR3 is CASSSRTGELFF. CDR3 bases: TGTGCCAGCAGCTCCCGAACCGGGGAGCTGTTTTTT.

V usage is TRBV28 and J usage is TRBJ2-7; TRBD1 might be the D (6 bases). CDR1 and CDR2 (germline): MDHEN, SYDVKM. V was shortened by 3 bases and J by 2 bases, with 8 bases between the two germline ends. The CDR3 length is 13 residues. The CDR3 nucleotides read TGTGCCAGCAGTTTGAACAGGGCCTACGAGCAGTACTTC. This gives the protein CASSLNRAYEQYF.

This clone was detected once. V and J are TRBV7-9 and TRBJ2-5; TRBD1 might be the D (5 bases). Trimming took 1 base from V and 1 from J, leaving 7 bases between them. Looked up from germline, CDR1 is SEHNR and CDR2 is FQNEAQ (reference sequence). The CDR3 has 14 amino acids. CDR3 region: CASSLGGPQETQYF. CDR3 nucleotide sequence: TGTGCCAGCAGCTTAGGGGGCCCCCAAGAGACCCAGTACTTC.

This clone appeared once. The rearrangement links TRBV19 to TRBJ1-5, with D possibly matching TRBD1 (5 bases). The germline V gene has CDR1 LNHDA and CDR2 SQIVND (reference sequence). The V and J ends lost 6 bases and 2 bases respectively, with 11 bases between them. This CDR3 region has 14 residues. CDR3 nucleotides: TGTGCCAGTAGCATCTTGACAGGCAATCAGCCCCAGCATTTT. Translating it yields CASSILTGNQPQHF. The entire variable domain, with the rest obtained from reference TRBV19 and TRBJ1-5, is as follows: DGGITQSPKYLFRKEGQNVTLSCEQNLNHDAMYWYRQDPGQGLRLIYYSQIVNDFQKGDIAEGYSVSREKKESFPLTVTSAQKNPTAFYLCASSILTGNQPQHFGDGTRLSIL.

CDR3 region: CASSGETALLHGYTF. In DNA form, the CDR3 reads TGTGCCAGCAGTGGCGAGACAGCTCTGCTCCATGGCTACACCTTC. The chain carries TRBV2 and TRBJ1-2; the D gene is possibly TRBD1 (5 bases). Germline CDR1 and CDR2: SNHLY and FYNNEI. The germline V and J ends were trimmed by 4 bases and 6 bases, with 18 bases remaining between them. The CDR3 runs 15 residues.